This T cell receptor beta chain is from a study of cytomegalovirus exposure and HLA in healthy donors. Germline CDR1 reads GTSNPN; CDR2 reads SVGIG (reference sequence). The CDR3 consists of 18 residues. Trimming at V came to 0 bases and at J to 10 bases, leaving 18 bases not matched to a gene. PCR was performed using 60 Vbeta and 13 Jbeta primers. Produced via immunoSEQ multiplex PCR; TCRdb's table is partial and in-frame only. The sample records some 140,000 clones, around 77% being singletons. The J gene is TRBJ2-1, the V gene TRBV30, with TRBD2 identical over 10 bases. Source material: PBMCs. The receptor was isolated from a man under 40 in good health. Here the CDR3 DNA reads TGTGCCTGGAGTGTAAGGTCCCTAGCGGGAGCCATCTATAAGGAGCAGTTCTTC. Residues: CAWSVRSLAGAIYKEQFF.